The present TCR beta chain was sequenced within a study of blood T cell repertoires in COVID-19. Study-wide background: The origin of the acute and convalescent COVID-19 samples was the United States, Italy and Spain. T cells, B-cell-depleted T cells, or PBMCs provided the cDNA or gDNA that served as material.

In the source study's methods: Researchers report that nucleated cell counts were estimated from reference gene primer amplification. Profiling relied on immunoSEQ multiplex PCR, and the TCRdb table lists in-frame clones only, not all of them. V and J calls and clone size come straight from that table; D and trimming were deduced from the DNA. The sample lists around 130,000 clones, over 75% occurring once. CDR3 length equals 15 residues. Trimming removed 2 bases from V and 1 base from J, with 12 bases in between. Germline V gene sequence: CDR1 LGHNA, CDR2 YSLEER. The clonotype comes from a man between 60 and 70 years old with active or convalescent COVID-19. Input material: peripheral blood. J is TRBJ2-7 and V is TRBV4-3; D is ambiguous. The CDR3 is CASSQSSSGSYEQYF. The CDR3 DNA follows: TGCGCCAGCAGCCAATCATCCAGTGGTTCCTACGAGCAGTACTTC.